This TCR beta chain emerged from a study of cytomegalovirus exposure and HLA in healthy donors (dated by TCRdb to 2016 to 2017). At the level of the whole study: An earlier analysis of a few hundred of the donors reported 276 Gb of sequence data and 117 million unique TCR beta sequences obtained from about 200 million T cells. Approximately 310 gigabases of sequencing data and approximately 80 million unique TCR sequences were included in an early release covering about 620 HLA-typed donors. Rather than using new phenotypic data, the later analysis identified candidate immune exposures from TCR beta sequences and from how often those sequences occurred across donors. The study aimed to test whether cataloging public T cell receptors could reveal signatures of past pathogen exposure. Donor age, sex, ethnicity and CMV serostatus were compiled alongside the repertoire data. All discovery cohort repertoires had been generated using a single sequencing platform. In a later genetic analysis, genome-wide SNP genotypes for about three fifths of the roughly 670 donors were used, and that subset was treated as a discovery cohort. Roughly 5 DR-DQ haplotypes were handled as single units for association and clustering, since linkage in the cohort was strong. To study patterns of TCR occurrence, a later analysis re-analyzed previously published TCR beta repertoires from 500 to 850 donors and added high-resolution HLA genotyping. Among about 400 genotyped donors of the cohort, an average of about 220,000 unique TCR beta nucleotide sequences was sequenced per donor, of which roughly 17% were non-productive. Typing coverage varied by locus: roughly 629-640 donors for A, B, C, DRB1 and DQB1; more than 500 for DQA1; approximately 570 for DPA1; approximately 470 for DPB1. Along with the 666-subject first cohort, a separate validation cohort of over a hundred different subjects was used. Both class I and class II loci were covered by HLA typing, at four-digit resolution. The T cell repertoires of roughly 660 subjects were profiled by immunosequencing and related to cytomegalovirus serostatus. To predict cytomegalovirus infection status, the study combined high-throughput TCR immunosequencing, statistical association of individual TCRs with disease status, and machine learning. In an earlier analysis of several hundred of the donors, high-throughput TCR beta sequencing was used to judge whether each TCR beta V gene segment behaved as functional or pseudogenic. Among the roughly 400 genotyped donors, approximately 77% belonged to the genetic ancestry cluster associated with self-reported Caucasian donors. General findings and caveats noted by the study authors: An earlier analysis of around 540 of the donors showed that most TCR beta V segments appeared in productive rearrangements either about 87% or about 30% of the time, which broadly matched IMGT annotations. In vitro tests confirmed that three of the cytomegalovirus-associated TCR beta chains recognize cytomegalovirus antigens. V-gene and J-gene trimming of TCR beta chains was associated with a missense DCLRE1C variant in a later genetic analysis, and the association was replicated in an independent cohort. A group of highly shared sequence variants was considered likely to be a technical artifact of the sequencing pipeline. Because the 87-base-pair reads could not distinguish some IMGT-functional V segments, including TRBV6-2 and TRBV6-3, those segments were excluded. Sequencing depth was assumed to be roughly uniform across donors in the presence/absence analyses, though that assumption may not hold. In a later genetic analysis, fewer N-insertions in productive TCRs were reported among donors in an Asian-associated ancestry cluster than the 666-donor mean. The only immune exposure information available for the cohort was CMV serostatus. In a later analysis, TCR association rates were found to vary across HLA loci, with the most associated TCRs seen for DRB1 alleles and the fewest for HLA-C alleles. Only TCR beta chains were sequenced in this cohort, and the absence of alpha or paired-chain data limited detectable features. Specific HLA alleles were associated with 15,000 to 20,000 TCR beta sequences at a false discovery rate of 0.05 in a later analysis. Linkage disequilibrium might explain the correlated functional status among segregating V segments, but an unknown experimental factor could not be ruled out. A further reported finding was that TCR beta sequences accurately predicted the HLA-A and HLA-B alleles for most subjects in the first cohort. Assigning TCR associations to individual alleles was difficult when HLA alleles, especially DR and DQ, strongly co-occurred. Because HLA typing was unavailable for some donors at each locus, only the typed subset was used in association tests. Several of the top co-occurrence clusters appeared to be linked to parvovirus B19, influenza, CMV and Epstein-Barr virus, according to a later analysis. The authors suggested that the approach could potentially be extended to other disease states and immunological phenotypes. In a later analysis, HLA-associated TCR beta chains were found to be more clonally expanded and to have lower generation probabilities than equally common non-associated chains. The study listed approximately 150 TCR beta chains as associated with cytomegalovirus. In both the original and validation cohorts, the classifier was reported to diagnose cytomegalovirus status with high specificity and sensitivity. Because counts were too low, more than 15 rarely observed V segments, including chromosome 9 orphons, were excluded from the earlier analysis of some 540 of the donors. While some public TCRs were present in many individuals, most TCR sequences turned up only very rarely across donors. According to a later analysis, most CMV-associated TCR beta chains appeared to be HLA-restricted, and the HLA associations seemed to be driven largely by CMV exposure.

Libraries were constructed by the immunoSEQ multiplex PCR assay. For the multiplex PCR, a mixture combining 60 forward primers for TCR Vbeta segments and 13 reverse primers for TCR Jbeta segments was used. The CDR3 region of rearranged TCR beta genes was amplified from genomic DNA by a multiplex PCR assay. The amplified TCR beta libraries were sequenced on the Illumina HiSeq System as 87-base-pair reads. Regarding the original processing steps: In a later analysis, approximately 74 million unique TCR beta chains were counted across the 650 to 750 repertoires, and roughly 11 million of these chains were shared by at least two donors. Raw reads were error-corrected and collapsed into unique sequences with a nearest-neighbor algorithm that merged closely related sequences to remove PCR and sequencing errors. To assign V, D and J gene segments, CDR3 sequences were aligned to IMGT reference sequences. For a sequence to be retained, at least a six-nucleotide match to both a V gene segment and a J gene segment was required. A rearrangement was called productive if the CDR3 had no stop codons and remained in frame with V and J, and every other rearrangement was called non-productive. Following IMGT convention, CDR3 was defined as the stretch from the second conserved V-encoded cysteine to the conserved J-encoded phenylalanine. The earlier analysis of 500 to 650 of the donors excluded any sequence lacking an unambiguous match to a single V gene segment. In an earlier analysis of a few hundred of the donors, V segments were called functional above 56.7% productive rearrangements and were called segregating when the between-donor standard deviation exceeded 5%. To diagnose cytomegalovirus status from the catalog of TCR beta chain sequences, a statistical classification framework was built. A later analysis assigned V and J genes by comparing TCR nucleotide sequences with IMGT/GENE-DB human TR gene sequences. The TCRdist pipeline was used in a later analysis to assign CDR3 sequences and most-parsimonious VDJ recombination scenarios. In a later analysis, each TCR beta chain was defined by its CDR3 amino acid sequence together with its V-gene family, and reads without a unique V-gene family were excluded. As a way to deal with suspected cross-contamination and a sequencing artifact, a later analysis dropped roughly 600 nucleotide sequences that were highly shared and had low generation probability. A later analysis calculated a clonal expansion index for each public chain from normalized within-repertoire ranks of inferred template counts. In a later analysis, generation probabilities were computed with a VDJ recombination model fitted to out-of-frame rearrangements, and the resulting probabilities were checked against IGoR. In a later analysis, hypergeometric tests were used to score TCR-TCR, TCR-HLA and TCR-CMV co-occurrence, with a repertoire-size bias correction applied to TCR pairs. False discovery rates were estimated in a later analysis by permuting HLA or CMV assignments 20 times. In a later analysis, co-occurring TCRs were grouped with DBSCAN, and TCRdist sequence similarity was added when clustering was performed within HLA-allele-positive subsets. Repertoires with fewer than 30,000 or more than 120,000 public chains, plus five repertoires with anomalous nucleotide sharing, were excluded from co-occurrence clustering. Drawn from immuneACCESS, this table holds only the in-frame rearrangements with V and J called that TCRdb kept. Clones are partly lost; checked studies trace under half to an unresolved V gene and leave the rest unexplained. The V and J calls and clone size are taken from that table; D and trimming were inferred from the DNA. This sample holds about 150,000 clones; 85% were observed only once. Of the sample, less than 2.5% is held by the ten largest clones.

Regarding this clone: The target of this receptor is not known. Base quality data are lacking; no much larger clone is found one base away.

The germline V gene gives CDR1 as SGHTA and CDR2 as FQGNSA. V and J lose 10 bases and 0 bases, and a span of 15 bases separates them. The CDR3, from cysteine to phenylalanine, totals 14 residues. The retained sequence is limited to the CDR3, 42 bases, with the frame set at the first base. The cohort consisted of fewer than 700 healthy bone marrow donors. All cohort members were sampled while nominally healthy, although unrecorded immune exposures were likely present. The donor tested CMV seronegative, placing the donor among the 350 to 400 seronegative members of the cohort. A peripheral blood sample was provided by each donor, and peripheral blood mononuclear cells were used for TCR beta sequencing. Genomic DNA extraction from the blood cell samples was performed with the Qiagen DNeasy Blood Extraction Kit.

The source of this sequence is a woman between 18 and 29 years old in good health and CMV-seronegative. The sequenced material came from PBMCs. Recombination joined TRBV7-2 with TRBJ2-5; there is no confident call for the D gene. The DNA is as follows: TGTGCCACTCACCCTGACTTGTACCAAGAGACCCAGTACTTC. This translates into CATHPDLYQETQYF.